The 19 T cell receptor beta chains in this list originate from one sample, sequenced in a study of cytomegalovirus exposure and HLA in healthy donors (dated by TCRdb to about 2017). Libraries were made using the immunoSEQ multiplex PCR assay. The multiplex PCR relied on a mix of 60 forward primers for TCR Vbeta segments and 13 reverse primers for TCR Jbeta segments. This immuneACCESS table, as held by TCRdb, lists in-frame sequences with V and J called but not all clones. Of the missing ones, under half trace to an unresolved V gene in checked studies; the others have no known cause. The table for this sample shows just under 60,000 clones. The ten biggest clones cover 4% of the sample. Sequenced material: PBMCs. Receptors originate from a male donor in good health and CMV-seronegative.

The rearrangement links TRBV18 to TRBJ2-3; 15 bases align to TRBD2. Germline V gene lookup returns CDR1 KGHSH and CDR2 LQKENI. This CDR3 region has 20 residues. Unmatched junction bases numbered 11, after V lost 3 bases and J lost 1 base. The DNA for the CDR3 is TGTGCCAGCTCACCGCGGACTCCGGGACTAGCGGGGGGCCGCACAGATACGCAGTATTTT. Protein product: CASSPRTPGLAGGRTDTQYF.

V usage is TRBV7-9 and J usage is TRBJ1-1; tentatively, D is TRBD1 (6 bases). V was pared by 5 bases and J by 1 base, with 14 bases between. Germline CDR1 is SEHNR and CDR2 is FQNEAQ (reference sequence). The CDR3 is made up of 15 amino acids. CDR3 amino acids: CASSAPGQTNTEAFF. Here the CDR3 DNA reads TGTGCCAGCAGCGCACCGGGACAAACGAACACTGAAGCTTTCTTT.

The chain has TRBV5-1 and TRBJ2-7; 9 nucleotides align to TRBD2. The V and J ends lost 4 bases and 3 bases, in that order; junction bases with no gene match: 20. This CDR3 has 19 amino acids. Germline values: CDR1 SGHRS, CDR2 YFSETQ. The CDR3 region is CASSQMNVAGARIVYEQYF. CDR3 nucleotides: TGCGCCAGCAGCCAAATGAATGTAGCGGGGGCCCGAATAGTCTACGAGCAGTACTTC. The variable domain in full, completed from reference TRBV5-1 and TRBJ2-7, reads KAGVTQTPRYLIKTRGQQVTLSCSPISGHRSVSWYQQTPGQGLQFLFEYFSETQRNKGNFPGRFSGRQFSNSRSEMNVSTLELGDSALYLCASSQMNVAGARIVYEQYFGPGTRLTVT.

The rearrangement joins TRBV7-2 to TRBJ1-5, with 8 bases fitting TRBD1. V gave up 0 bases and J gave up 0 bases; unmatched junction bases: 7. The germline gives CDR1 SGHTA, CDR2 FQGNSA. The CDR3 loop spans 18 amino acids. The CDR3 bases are TGTGCCAGCAGCTTAGCCGGACAGGGTCGATATAGCAATCAGCCCCAGCATTTT. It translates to CASSLAGQGRYSNQPQHF.

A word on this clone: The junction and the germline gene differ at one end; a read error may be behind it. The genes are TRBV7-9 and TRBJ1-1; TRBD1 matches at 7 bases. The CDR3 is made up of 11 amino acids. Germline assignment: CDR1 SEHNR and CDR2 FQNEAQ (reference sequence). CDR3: CASSTDREDFF. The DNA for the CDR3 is TGTGCCAGCAGCACCGACAGGGAAGATTTCTTT.

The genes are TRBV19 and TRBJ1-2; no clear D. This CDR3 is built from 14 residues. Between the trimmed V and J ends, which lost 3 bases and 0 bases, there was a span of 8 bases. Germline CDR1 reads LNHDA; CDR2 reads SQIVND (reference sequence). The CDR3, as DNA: TGTGCCAGTAGTATTACCAGTTCTAACTATGGCTACACCTTC. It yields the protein CASSITSSNYGYTF.

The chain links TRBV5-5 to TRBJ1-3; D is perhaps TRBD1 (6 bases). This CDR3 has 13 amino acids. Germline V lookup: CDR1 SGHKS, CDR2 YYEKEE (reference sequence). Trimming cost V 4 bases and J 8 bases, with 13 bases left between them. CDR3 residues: CASSLEQGYTIYF. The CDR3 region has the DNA TGTGCCAGCAGCCTCGAACAGGGTTACACCATATATTTT.

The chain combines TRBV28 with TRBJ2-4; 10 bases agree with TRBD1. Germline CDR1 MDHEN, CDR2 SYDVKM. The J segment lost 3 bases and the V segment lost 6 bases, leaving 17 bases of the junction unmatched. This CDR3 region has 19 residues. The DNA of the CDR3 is TGTGCCAGCAGCCCATTACCCGGACAGGGGGAATTAGGCAAAAACATTCAGTACTTC. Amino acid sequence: CASSPLPGQGELGKNIQYF.

The CDR3 region is CASSSPPGETEAFF. CDR3 coding DNA: TGTGCCAGCAGTTCCCCTCCAGGGGAGACTGAAGCTTTCTTT. V usage is TRBV28 and J usage is TRBJ1-1, with D perhaps matching TRBD1 (6 bases). The germline V gene encodes CDR1 MDHEN and CDR2 SYDVKM. Trimming removed 4 bases from V and 5 bases from J, with 14 bases in between. This CDR3 contains 14 residues. The variable domain in full, completed from reference TRBV28 and TRBJ1-1, reads DVKVTQSSRYLVKRTGEKVFLECVQDMDHENMFWYRQDPGLGLRLIYFSYDVKMKEKGDIPEGYSVSREKKERFSLILESASTNQTSMYLCASSSPPGETEAFFGQGTRLTVV.

The CDR3 reads CASSLVQTGIYEQYF. The DNA for the CDR3 is TGTGCCAGCAGCTTAGTACAGACAGGCATTTACGAGCAGTACTTC. The V and J genes are TRBV11-2 and TRBJ2-7, with a possible D match to TRBD1 (6 bases). The V end lost 1 base, the J end lost 4 bases, and 14 bases lay between the germline ends. This CDR3 has 15 residues. Germline assignment: CDR1 SGHAT and CDR2 FQNNGV. The variable domain in full, with the rest retrieved from reference TRBV11-2 and TRBJ2-7, is EAGVAQSPRYKIIEKRQSVAFWCNPISGHATLYWYQQILGQGPKLLIQFQNNGVVDDSQLPKDRFSAERLKGVDSTLKIQPAKLEDSAVYLCASSLVQTGIYEQYFGPGTRLTVT.

CDR3 in amino acids: CASSPPLQVYEQYF. DNA of the CDR3: TGTGCCAGCTCACCACCCTTACAAGTCTACGAGCAGTACTTC. The gene calls are TRBV18 and TRBJ2-7; unclear D gene. V shed 0 bases and J shed 3 bases, with 9 bases lying between them. Germline loops: CDR1 KGHSH, CDR2 LQKENI. The CDR3 is 14 residues long.

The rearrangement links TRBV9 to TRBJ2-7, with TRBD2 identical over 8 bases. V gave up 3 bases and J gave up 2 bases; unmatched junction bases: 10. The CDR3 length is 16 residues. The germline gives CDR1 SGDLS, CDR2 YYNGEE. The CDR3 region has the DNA TGTGCCAGCAGCGGCGGGGGTAGCGGGGTCCCCTACGAGCAGTACTTC. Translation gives CASSGGGSGVPYEQYF.

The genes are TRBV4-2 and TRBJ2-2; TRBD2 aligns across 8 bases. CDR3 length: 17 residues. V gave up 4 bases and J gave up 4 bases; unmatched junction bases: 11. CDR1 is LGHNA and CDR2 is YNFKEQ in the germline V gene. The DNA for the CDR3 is TGTGCCAGCAGCCCGGGGGGGGGACTATGGGCCACCGGGGAGCTGTTTTTT. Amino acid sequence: CASSPGGGLWATGELFF.

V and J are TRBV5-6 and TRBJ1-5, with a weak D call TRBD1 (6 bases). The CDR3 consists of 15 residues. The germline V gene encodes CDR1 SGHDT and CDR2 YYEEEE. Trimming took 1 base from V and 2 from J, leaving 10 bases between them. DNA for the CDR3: TGTGCCAGCAGCTTGAAAGCAGGGGGCAATCAGCCCCAGCATTTT. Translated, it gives CASSLKAGGNQPQHF.

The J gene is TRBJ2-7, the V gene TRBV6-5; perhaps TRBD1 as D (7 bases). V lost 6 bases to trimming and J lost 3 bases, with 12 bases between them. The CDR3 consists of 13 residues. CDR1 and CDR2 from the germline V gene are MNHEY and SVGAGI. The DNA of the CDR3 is TGTGCCAGCAGGGGGGGACAGAGCTACGAGCAGTACTTC. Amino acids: CASRGGQSYEQYF.

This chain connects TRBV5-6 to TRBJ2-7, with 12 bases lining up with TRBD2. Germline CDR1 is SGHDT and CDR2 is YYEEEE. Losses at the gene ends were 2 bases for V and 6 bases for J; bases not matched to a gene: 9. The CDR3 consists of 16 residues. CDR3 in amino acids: CASSLFMTSGSSEQYF. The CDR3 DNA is TGTGCCAGCAGCTTATTCATGACTAGCGGGAGCTCCGAGCAGTACTTC.

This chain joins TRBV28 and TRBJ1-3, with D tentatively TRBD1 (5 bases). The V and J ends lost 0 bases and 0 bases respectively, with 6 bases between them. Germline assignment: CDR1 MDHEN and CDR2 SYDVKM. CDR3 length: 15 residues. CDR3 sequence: CASSLWTASGNTIYF. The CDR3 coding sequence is TGTGCCAGCAGTTTATGGACAGCCTCTGGAAACACCATATATTTT.

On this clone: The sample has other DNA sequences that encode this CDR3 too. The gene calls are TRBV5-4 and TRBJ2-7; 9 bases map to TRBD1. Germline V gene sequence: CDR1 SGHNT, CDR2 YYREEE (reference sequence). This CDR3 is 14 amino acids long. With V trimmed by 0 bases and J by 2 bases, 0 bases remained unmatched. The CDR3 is CASSLGQGAYEQYF. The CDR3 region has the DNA TGTGCCAGCAGCTTGGGACAGGGGGCCTACGAGCAGTACTTC.

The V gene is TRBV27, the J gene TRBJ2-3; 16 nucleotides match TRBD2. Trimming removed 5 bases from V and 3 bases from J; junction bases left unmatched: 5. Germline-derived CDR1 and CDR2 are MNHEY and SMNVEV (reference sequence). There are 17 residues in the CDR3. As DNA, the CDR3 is TGTGCCAGCAGTCCATGGGGACTAGCGGGGGGGACAGATACGCAGTATTTT. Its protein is CASSPWGLAGGTDTQYF.